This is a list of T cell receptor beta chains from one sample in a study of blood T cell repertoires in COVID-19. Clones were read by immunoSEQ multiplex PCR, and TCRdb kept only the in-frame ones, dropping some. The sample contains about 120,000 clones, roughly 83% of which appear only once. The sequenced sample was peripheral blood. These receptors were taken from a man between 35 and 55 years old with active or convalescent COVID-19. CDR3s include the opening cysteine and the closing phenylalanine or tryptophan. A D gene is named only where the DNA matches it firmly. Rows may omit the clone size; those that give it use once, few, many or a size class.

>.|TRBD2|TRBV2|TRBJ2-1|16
TGTGCCAGCAGTGAAGCCGGGACTAGCGGGGGGGTTAAGCAGTTCTTC
CASSEAGTSGGVKQFF
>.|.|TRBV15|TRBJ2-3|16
TGTGCCACCAGTGAAGACCAGGGTTCTAGCACAGATACGCAGTATTTT
CATSEDQGSSTDTQYF
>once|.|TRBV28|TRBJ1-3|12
TGTGCCAGCAGCTTTACTGGAAACACCATATATTTT
CASSFTGNTIYF
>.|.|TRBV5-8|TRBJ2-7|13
TGTGCCAGCAGCTTTGACAGCCCCTACGAGCAGTACTTC
CASSFDSPYEQYF
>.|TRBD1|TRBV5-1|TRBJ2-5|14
TGCGCCAGCAGCCCGGGACAGGGTGTAGAGACCCAGTACTTC
CASSPGQGVETQYF
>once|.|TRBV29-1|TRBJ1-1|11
TGCGCCACTTGGAGGAACACTGAAGCTTTCTTT
CATWRNTEAFF
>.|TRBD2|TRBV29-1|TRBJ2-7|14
TGCAGCGTTAAATCCGGGACTAGCACAATCGAGCAGTACTTC
CSVKSGTSTIEQYF
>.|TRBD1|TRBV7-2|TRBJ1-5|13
TGTGCCAGCAGGTCCAACAGGGGTGAGCCCCAGCATTTT
CASRSNRGEPQHF
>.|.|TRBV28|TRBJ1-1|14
TGTGCCAGCAGTTTAGGGCGGACTGACACTGAAGCTTTCTTT
CASSLGRTDTEAFF
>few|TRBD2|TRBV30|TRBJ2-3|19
TGTGCCTGGAGTTCAGGCGTTAGCGGGAGATATGCTAGCACAGATACGCAGTATTTT
CAWSSGVSGRYASTDTQYF
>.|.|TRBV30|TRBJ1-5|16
TGTGCCTGGAGTCCCCCCCGGGGGAATAGCAATCAGCCCCAGCATTTT
CAWSPPRGNSNQPQHF
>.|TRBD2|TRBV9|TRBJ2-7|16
TGTGCCAGCAGCTGGGGGTCCGCTAGCGGTACCTACGAGCAGTACTTC
CASSWGSASGTYEQYF
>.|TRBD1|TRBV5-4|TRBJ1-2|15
TGTGCCAGCAGCCACGGGGACAGGGCGAACTATGGCTACACCTTC
CASSHGDRANYGYTF
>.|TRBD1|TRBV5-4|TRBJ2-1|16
TGTGCCAGCAGCTCTCGACCGACAGGGGGGTCCGATGAGCAGTTCTTC
CASSSRPTGGSDEQFF
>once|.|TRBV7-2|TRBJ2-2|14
TGTGCCAGCAGCTGGAGGATGAACACCGGGGAGCTGTTTTTT
CASSWRMNTGELFF
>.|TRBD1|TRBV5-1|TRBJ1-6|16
TGCGCCAGCAGCTTGGCTCCACAGGGGGCAAACTCACCCCTCCACTTT
CASSLAPQGANSPLHF
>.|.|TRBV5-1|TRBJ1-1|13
TGCGCCAGCAGCTTGGACTCGAACACTGAAGCTTTCTTT
CASSLDSNTEAFF
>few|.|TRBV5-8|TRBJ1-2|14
TGTGCCAGCGGACCGGGACTCACTAACTATGGCTACACCTTC
CASGPGLTNYGYTF
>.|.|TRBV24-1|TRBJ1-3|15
TGTGCCACCGGGGGGGGCGGAAACTTTGGAAACACCATATATTTT
CATGGGGNFGNTIYF
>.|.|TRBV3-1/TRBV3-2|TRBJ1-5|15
TGTGCCAGCAGCCAATATAGGGGCTCGGGTCAGCCCCAGCATTTT
CASSQYRGSGQPQHF
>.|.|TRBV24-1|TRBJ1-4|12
TGTGCCACCGAGGGTTCAGATGAAAAACTGTTTTTT
CATEGSDEKLFF
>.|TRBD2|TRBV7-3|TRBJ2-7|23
TGTGCCAGCAGCTTAAGTCGGGCTCGGGACTATTCCTTGGACGGCCGCTCATATGTTGGGCAGTACTTC
CASSLSRARDYSLDGRSYVGQYF
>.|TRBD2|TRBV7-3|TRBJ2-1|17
TGTGCCAGCAGCTTAGCGGAGGGTGGACTAGCGGGTGGTGAGCAGTTCTTC
CASSLAEGGLAGGEQFF
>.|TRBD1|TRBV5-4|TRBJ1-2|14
TGTGCCAGCAGCTCCCGGACAGGGGACTATGGCTACACCTTC
CASSSRTGDYGYTF
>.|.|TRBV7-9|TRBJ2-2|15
TGTGCCAGCAGCTTAGACTACCCTAACACCGGGGAGCTGTTTTTT
CASSLDYPNTGELFF
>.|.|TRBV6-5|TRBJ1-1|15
TGTGCCAGCAGTCCGCTGACGGAGATGAACACTGAAGCTTTCTTT
CASSPLTEMNTEAFF
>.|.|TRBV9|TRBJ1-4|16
TGTGCCAGCAGCGTAGGACAGGCGTATGTGGATGAAAAACTGTTTTTT
CASSVGQAYVDEKLFF
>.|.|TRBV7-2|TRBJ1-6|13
TGTGCCAGCAGCTTCCCCGGGGTCTCACCCCTCCACTTT
CASSFPGVSPLHF
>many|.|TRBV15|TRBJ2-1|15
TGTGCCACCAGCAGACGGAGCGGCTCCTACAATGAGCAGTTCTTC
CATSRRSGSYNEQFF
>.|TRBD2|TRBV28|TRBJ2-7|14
TGTGCCAGCATCGAGAGGACTAGAGGGGACGAGCAGTACTTC
CASIERTRGDEQYF
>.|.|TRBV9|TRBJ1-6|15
TGTGCCAGCAGCGTAGGAGGGGGGGGTGATTCACCCCTCCACTTT
CASSVGGGGDSPLHF
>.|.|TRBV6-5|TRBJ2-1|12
TGTGCCAGCAGTTCCCAGAGGAATGAGCAGTTCTTC
CASSSQRNEQFF
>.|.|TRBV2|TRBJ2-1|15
TGTGCCAGCAGTGAAACTAGCCTCTCCTACAATGAGCAGTTCTTC
CASSETSLSYNEQFF
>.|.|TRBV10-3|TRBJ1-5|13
TGTGCCATCAGTGATGGAAACGGGCAGCCCCAGCATTTT
CAISDGNGQPQHF
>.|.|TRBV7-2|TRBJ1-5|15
TGTGCCAGCAGCCTAATACAGGGTCCAGATCAGCCCCAGCATTTT
CASSLIQGPDQPQHF
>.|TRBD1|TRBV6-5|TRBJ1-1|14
TGTGCCAGCAGGGTTGACAGGGTGAACACTGAAGCTTTCTTT
CASRVDRVNTEAFF
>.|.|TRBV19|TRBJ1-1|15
TGTGCCAGTAGTATAGATCTTGGGCCTAACACTGAAGCTTTCTTT
CASSIDLGPNTEAFF
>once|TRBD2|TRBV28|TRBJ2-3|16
TGTGCCAGCAGTTTATTAGCGGGGGGTTTGAAGGATACGCAGTATTTT
CASSLLAGGLKDTQYF
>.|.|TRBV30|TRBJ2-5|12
TGTGCCTGGAGTGTCCAGGCCAAGACCCAGTACTTC
CAWSVQAKTQYF
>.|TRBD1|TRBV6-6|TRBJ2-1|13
TGTGCCAGCAGTTCCCGGGACAGTAATGAGCAGTTCTTC
CASSSRDSNEQFF
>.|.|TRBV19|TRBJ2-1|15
TGTGCCAGTAGTATAACCCCGGAGTCCTACAATGAGCAGTTCTTC
CASSITPESYNEQFF
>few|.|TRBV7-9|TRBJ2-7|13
TGTGCCAGCAGTCGCGTCCAGGGCGGCGAGCAGTACTTC
CASSRVQGGEQYF
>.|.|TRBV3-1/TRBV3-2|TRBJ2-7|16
TGTGCCAGCAGCCAAGCCAATCTAGCAGCCAAAGGGGAGCAGTACTTC
CASSQANLAAKGEQYF
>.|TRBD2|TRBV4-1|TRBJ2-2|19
TGCGCCAGCAGACGTTACCAGGGACTAGCGGGGCCGAACACCGGGGAGCTGTTTTTT
CASRRYQGLAGPNTGELFF
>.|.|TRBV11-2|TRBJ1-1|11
TGTGCCAGCAGAGGGGGCACTGAAGCTTTCTTT
CASRGGTEAFF